The clone carrying this T cell receptor beta chain was seen a single time. The antigen remains undetermined. Sequencing was performed with immunoSEQ multiplex PCR; in TCRdb, only in-frame clones are kept and a portion is missing. Here the sample spans around 9,500 clones, almost 40% being singletons. These data come from a study of siplizumab effects on memory and regulatory T cells. Study-level results: Unstimulated subsets captured only a minor fraction of alloreactive clones. It seemed that naive T cells were more diverse than memory cells and were major contributors to the alloresponse.

In the mixed lymphocyte reaction, cells were cocultured for about six days at 37°C. Germline V CDR1 and CDR2: LNHDA, SQIVND (reference sequence). This CDR3 region has 15 residues. J gave up 2 bases and V 7 bases, and 9 bases lay outside the gene matches. Material: CFSE-low (dividing) CD4+ T cells sorted from an allogeneic mixed lymphocyte reaction. The rearrangement links TRBV19 to TRBJ2-3; 7 bases are a match to TRBD2. This clonotype was obtained from a human donor in good health; the cells came from an allogeneic mixed lymphocyte reaction. CDR3 bases: TGTGCCAGTAACACCGGAGGGACTATCACAGATACGCAGTATTTT. Residues: CASNTGGTITDTQYF.